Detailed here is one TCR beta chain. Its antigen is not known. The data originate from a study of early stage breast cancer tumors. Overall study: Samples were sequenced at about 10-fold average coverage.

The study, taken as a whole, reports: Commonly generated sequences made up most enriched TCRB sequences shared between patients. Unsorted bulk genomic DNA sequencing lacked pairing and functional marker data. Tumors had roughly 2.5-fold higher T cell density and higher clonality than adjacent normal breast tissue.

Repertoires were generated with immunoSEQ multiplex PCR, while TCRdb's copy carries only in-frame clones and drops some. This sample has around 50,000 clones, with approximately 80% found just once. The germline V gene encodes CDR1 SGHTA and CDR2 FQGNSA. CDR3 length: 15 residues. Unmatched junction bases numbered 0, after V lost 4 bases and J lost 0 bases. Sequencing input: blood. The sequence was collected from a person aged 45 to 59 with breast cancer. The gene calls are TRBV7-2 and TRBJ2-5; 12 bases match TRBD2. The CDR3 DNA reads TGTGCCAGCAGCTGGACTAGCGGGAACCAAGAGACCCAGTACTTC. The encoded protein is CASSWTSGNQETQYF.